A selection of T cell receptor beta chains follows, all from one sample in a study of T-cell reconstitution after alpha-beta-depleted transplantation in children. MiXCR, applied by TCRdb to the PCR reads, yields one record per CDR3 protein. Of hundreds of thousands of distinct CDR3 sequences listed, approximately 10% were seen once; the top ten hold roughly 30%. Sequences were derived from PBMCs, sampled before TCRalphabeta/CD19-depleted stem cell transplant. Receptors were obtained from a child under three years old with acute myeloid leukemia, due to receive a stem cell transplant. CDR3s include the opening cysteine and the closing phenylalanine or tryptophan. Each record gives: clone size, D gene, V gene, J gene, CDR3 protein, CDR3 DNA. A D gene is named only where the DNA matches it firmly. Not all rows give a size; the values are once, few, many and, for expanded clones, a class.

abundance: many; d_gene: TRBD2; v_gene: TRBV3-1; j_gene: TRBJ2-5; CDR3aa: CASATGTSGSSETQYF; CDR3nt: TGTGCCAGCGCCACCGGGACTAGCGGGAGTTCAGAGACCCAGTACTTC
abundance: many; d_gene: TRBD2; v_gene: TRBV4-3; j_gene: TRBJ2-1; CDR3aa: CASSQGSSGSFNEQFF; CDR3nt: TGCGCCAGCAGCCAAGGATCTAGCGGGAGTTTCAATGAGCAGTTCTTC
abundance: many; d_gene: TRBD2; v_gene: TRBV27; j_gene: TRBJ2-1; CDR3aa: CASSLSAGGYNEQFF; CDR3nt: TGTGCCAGCAGTTTATCAGCGGGAGGGTACAATGAGCAGTTCTTC
abundance: many; d_gene: .; v_gene: TRBV20-1; j_gene: TRBJ2-5; CDR3aa: CSASEGWGETQYF; CDR3nt: TGCAGTGCTAGTGAAGGGTGGGGTGAGACCCAGTACTTC
abundance: few; d_gene: .; v_gene: TRBV20-1; j_gene: TRBJ2-3; CDR3aa: CSARDESQGTDTQYF; CDR3nt: TGCAGTGCTAGAGATGAATCCCAGGGCACAGATACGCAGTATTTT
abundance: many; d_gene: .; v_gene: TRBV4-1; j_gene: TRBJ2-1; CDR3aa: CASSQERGPNEQFF; CDR3nt: TGCGCCAGCAGCCAAGAACGGGGGCCGAATGAGCAGTTCTTC
abundance: many; d_gene: .; v_gene: TRBV12-3/TRBV12-4; j_gene: TRBJ1-1; CDR3aa: CASSLEGGGTEAFF; CDR3nt: TGTGCCAGCAGTTTAGAGGGGGGAGGCACTGAAGCTTTCTTT
abundance: many; d_gene: TRBD1; v_gene: TRBV29-1; j_gene: TRBJ2-7; CDR3aa: CSVDGTGISYEQYF; CDR3nt: TGCAGCGTAGACGGGACAGGGATCTCCTACGAGCAGTACTTC
abundance: .; d_gene: .; v_gene: TRBV5-1; j_gene: TRBJ1-1; CDR3aa: CASSQTGSDEAFF; CDR3nt: TGCGCCAGCAGCCAAACAGGGTCGGATGAAGCTTTCTTT
abundance: many; d_gene: TRBD2; v_gene: TRBV20-1; j_gene: TRBJ2-5; CDR3aa: CSARDGAGTRGIQETQYF; CDR3nt: TGCAGTGCTAGAGATGGAGCCGGGACTAGGGGGATCCAAGAGACCCAGTACTTC
abundance: many; d_gene: .; v_gene: TRBV5-1; j_gene: TRBJ2-7; CDR3aa: CASSSDPTGLTYEQYF; CDR3nt: TGCGCCAGCAGCTCGGACCCGACAGGCCTGACCTACGAGCAGTACTTC
abundance: many; d_gene: .; v_gene: TRBV18; j_gene: TRBJ2-7; CDR3aa: CASSPQTGREQYF; CDR3nt: TGTGCCAGCTCACCACAAACAGGGAGAGAGCAGTACTTC
abundance: many; d_gene: TRBD2; v_gene: TRBV7-2; j_gene: TRBJ2-1; CDR3aa: CASSSTSGRGTYNEQFF; CDR3nt: TGTGCCAGCAGCTCGACTAGCGGGAGAGGAACTTACAATGAGCAGTTCTTC
abundance: many; d_gene: TRBD2; v_gene: TRBV18; j_gene: TRBJ2-1; CDR3aa: CASSGLAGGTYNEQFF; CDR3nt: TGTGCCAGCTCGGGACTAGCGGGGGGGACCTACAATGAGCAGTTCTTC
abundance: many; d_gene: TRBD1; v_gene: TRBV6-1; j_gene: TRBJ1-6; CDR3aa: CASSRLPGTGNSPLHF; CDR3nt: TGTGCCAGCAGCCGCCTTCCCGGGACAGGGAATTCACCCCTCCACTTT
abundance: many; d_gene: .; v_gene: TRBV20-1; j_gene: TRBJ1-5; CDR3aa: CSVFSPKYQPQHF; CDR3nt: TGCAGTGTTTTCTCCCCGAAATATCAGCCCCAGCATTTT
abundance: few; d_gene: .; v_gene: TRBV11-2; j_gene: TRBJ2-5; CDR3aa: CASSHGTPIGQETQYF; CDR3nt: TGTGCCAGCAGCCACGGGACGCCGATAGGGCAAGAGACCCAGTACTTC
abundance: .; d_gene: TRBD1; v_gene: TRBV7-9; j_gene: TRBJ1-2; CDR3aa: CASSQAHRGNYGYTF; CDR3nt: TGTGCCAGCAGCCAAGCCCACAGGGGAAACTATGGCTACACCTTC
abundance: many; d_gene: .; v_gene: TRBV12-3/TRBV12-4; j_gene: TRBJ1-2; CDR3aa: CASSLTGPDYGYTF; CDR3nt: TGTGCCAGCAGTTTAACGGGCCCGGACTATGGCTACACCTTC
abundance: many; d_gene: TRBD1; v_gene: TRBV6-2/TRBV6-3; j_gene: TRBJ2-7; CDR3aa: CASSYGGDRSYEQYF; CDR3nt: TGTGCCAGCAGTTACGGTGGGGACAGAAGCTACGAGCAGTACTTC
abundance: many; d_gene: .; v_gene: TRBV20-1; j_gene: TRBJ1-1; CDR3aa: CSANGAKHTEAFF; CDR3nt: TGCAGTGCTAACGGCGCAAAACACACTGAAGCTTTCTTT
abundance: many; d_gene: .; v_gene: TRBV12-3/TRBV12-4; j_gene: TRBJ1-2; CDR3aa: CASSLAGRFYGYTF; CDR3nt: TGTGCCAGCAGTTTAGCGGGGCGGTTCTATGGCTACACCTTC
abundance: few; d_gene: .; v_gene: TRBV7-6; j_gene: TRBJ2-7; CDR3aa: CASSSSVARSSYEQYF; CDR3nt: TGTGCCAGCAGCTCCAGTGTTGCACGGAGCTCCTACGAGCAGTACTTC
abundance: many; d_gene: .; v_gene: TRBV18; j_gene: TRBJ1-1; CDR3aa: CASSPRGAMNTEAFF; CDR3nt: TGTGCCAGCTCACCGCGGGGGGCCATGAACACTGAAGCTTTCTTT